This TCR beta chain is from a study of T cells in Graves' hyperthyroidism and ophthalmopathy. Amplified regions were TCR beta CDR3 sequences from RNA transcripts. The HTBI primer set was used in a first-round RT-PCR of the TCR CDR3. TCRdb reprocessed the multiplex PCR reads with MiXCR, giving one entry per CDR3 protein. The sample carries roughly 360,000 distinct CDR3 sequences, around an eighth recorded once. The germline gives CDR1 SGHTA, CDR2 FQGNSA. CDR3 length equals 17 residues. J was trimmed by 10 bases and V by 3 bases; bases with no gene match: 10. General observations from the study: It was a median around seven months before onset that the model predicted ophthalmopathy.

This clonotype was detected ten times or more. The antigen remains undetermined. The TCR sequence derives from a young man with Graves' hyperthyroidism that later progressed to Graves' ophthalmopathy. The chain combines TRBV7-2 with TRBJ1-6, with TRBD1 identical over 12 bases. Sequenced input: blood. The CDR3 is CASSFTGTGGARSPLHF. The CDR3 nucleotides read TGTGCCAGCAGCTTTACCGGGACAGGGGGCGCGAGATCACCCCTCCACTTT.